The 5 T cell receptor beta chains presented below share a single source sample, sequenced in a study of blood T cell repertoires in COVID-19. The method was immunoSEQ multiplex PCR; TCRdb's version includes in-frame clones alone and lacks a portion of them. In the table there are around 250,000 clones, about four fifths of which are singletons. Sequenced: peripheral blood. The receptors derive from a man aged 30 to 39 who had recovered from COVID-19.

The chain is built from TRBV2 and TRBJ1-1, with a possible D match to TRBD1 (6 bases). Germline CDR1 and CDR2: SNHLY and FYNNEI. The CDR3 consists of 19 residues. Trimming shortened V by 6 bases and J by 4 bases, and 30 bases separated the two germline ends. The CDR3 region is CASRATPGQEKGVTTEAFF. DNA of the CDR3: TGTGCCAGCAGGGCTACCCCGGGACAAGAGAAGGGGGTGACCACTGAAGCTTTCTTT.

The chain carries TRBV6-1 and TRBJ1-2; TRBD1 matches at 8 bases. CDR1 MNHNS and CDR2 SASEGT come from the germline V gene. With 4 bases clipped from V and 4 bases from J, the junction kept 11 bases outside the gene matches. The CDR3 has 16 residues. The CDR3 region is CASSATGATVSYGYTF. The CDR3 coding sequence is TGTGCCAGCAGTGCGACAGGGGCGACTGTCTCCTATGGCTACACCTTC.

In DNA, the CDR3 is TGCGCCAGCACCGTCCGACTTCAAGAGACCCAGTACTTC. It translates to CASTVRLQETQYF. This chain uses TRBV10-2 with TRBJ2-5; D uncertain. V was clipped by 7 bases and J by 2 bases, with 11 bases between them. In germline, CDR1 is WSHSY, CDR2 SAAADI. The CDR3 consists of 13 residues.

The chain couples TRBV5-4 to TRBJ2-2; 13 nucleotides match TRBD2. Germline V gives CDR1 SGHNT, CDR2 YYREEE (reference sequence). The CDR3 is 16 amino acids. After removal of 4 bases from V and 4 bases from J, the junction contained 4 bases not matched to a gene. The CDR3 region has the DNA TGTGCCAGCAGCACGGGACTAGCGGGGTTCACCGGGGAGCTGTTTTTT. It codes for CASSTGLAGFTGELFF.

V is TRBV2 and J is TRBJ1-1; 9 bases are shared with TRBD1. V lost 4 bases to trimming and J lost 0 bases; unmatched junction nucleotides: 3. CDR1 is SNHLY, CDR2 FYNNEI, per germline. This CDR3 has 15 amino acids. In DNA, the CDR3 is TGTGCCAGCAGTGGTACAGGGGGCATGAACACTGAAGCTTTCTTT. Residues: CASSGTGGMNTEAFF. Full variable domain (rest looked up from reference TRBV2 and TRBJ1-1): EPEVTQTPSHQVTQMGQEVILRCVPISNHLYFYWYRQILGQKVEFLVSFYNNEISEKSEIFDDQFSVERPDGSNFTLKIRSTKLEDSAMYFCASSGTGGMNTEAFFGQGTRLTVV.